Sequencing of this T cell receptor beta chain was carried out in a study of radiotherapy plus CTLA-4 blockade in lung cancer. Study-wide results and limits: After radiotherapy and ipilimumab, tumor-derived clones expanded in peripheral blood.

The CDR3 has 15 residues. CDR1 is SGDLS, CDR2 YYNGEE, per germline. V lost 7 bases to trimming and J lost 4 bases, with 20 bases between them. Assay: immunoSEQ multiplex PCR; the TCRdb copy retains only in-frame clones and omits some. Of more than 90,000 clones listed, about 91% were seen once; the top ten hold 4% to 6%. In the case of this clone: Antigen specificity is unknown.

Specimen: peripheral blood, collected from a patient treated with radiotherapy plus ipilimumab. The chain carries TRBV9 and TRBJ1-2, with a tentative D call TRBD1 (6 bases). The receptor was isolated from a human donor with non-small cell lung cancer that progressed on radiotherapy plus ipilimumab. CDR3 in amino acids: CASAGVGAVGYGYTF. The CDR3 bases are TGTGCCAGCGCAGGGGTGGGGGCCGTAGGCTATGGCTACACCTTC.